A selection of T cell receptor beta chains follows, all from one sample in a study of T cells in Graves' hyperthyroidism and ophthalmopathy. TCRdb processed the multiplex PCR reads anew with MiXCR; each CDR3 protein has one entry. This table holds 35,000 to 45,000 distinct CDR3 sequences, roughly half found once. Sequencing was carried out using blood. Every receptor here comes from a man aged 35-49 years with Graves' ophthalmopathy. Each CDR3 is given with its conserved first and last residue.

j_call | v_call | cdr3_aa
TRBJ2-2 | TRBV4-2 | CASSQDREGFTGELFF
TRBJ2-3 | TRBV20-1 | CSARASSTDTQYF
TRBJ1-2 | TRBV20-1 | CSARTLGGYTF
TRBJ2-5 | TRBV2 | CASSDSELETQYF
TRBJ2-7 | TRBV20-1 | CSAAAYEQYF
TRBJ2-5 | TRBV6-2/TRBV6-3 | CASRSDRGGETQYF
TRBJ2-3 | TRBV28 | CASGPSMRSKYF
TRBJ1-1 | TRBV27 | CASSLDPPGINTEACF
TRBJ1-2 | TRBV15 | CATSRDHAGRDGGYTF
TRBJ2-3 | TRBV5-1 | CASSLLTTQGTDTQYF
TRBJ2-7 | TRBV10-1 | CASQESASSYEQYF
TRBJ2-6 | TRBV5-4 | CASSSRQLSGANVLTF
TRBJ1-6 | TRBV20-1 | CSAPPRGFRSPLHF
TRBJ2-5 | TRBV7-6 | CASSPGLERETQYF
TRBJ1-4 | TRBV2 | CASSESGATNEKLFF
TRBJ1-2 | TRBV20-1 | CSAIGFAGGFTF
TRBJ2-2 | TRBV7-2 | CASSLGARSSSGNTGELFF
TRBJ2-2 | TRBV2 | CASSEENTGELFF
TRBJ1-1 | TRBV2 | CASSGTGIAFF
TRBJ2-5 | TRBV19 | CASKKSGGPETQYF
TRBJ1-2 | TRBV20-1 | CSAGTGAYGYTF
TRBJ1-3 | TRBV2 | CASSEAIAFSGNTIYF
TRBJ2-3 | TRBV20-1 | CSASRDFRREHTDTQYF